This T cell receptor beta chain was identified during a study of shared clonotypes between healthy human individuals. This clone was recorded a few times. CDR3 size: 12 residues. Germline values: CDR1 MNHEY, CDR2 SMNVEV (reference sequence). V lost 4 bases to trimming and J lost 10 bases; unmatched junction nucleotides: 6. Sequenced by immunoSEQ multiplex PCR; TCRdb stores in-frame clones only, minus some. The data show about 2.1 million clones, just under 95% seen once. Naivety among CD8 cells was defined by CD45RO negativity and positive CCR7 selection, thereby excluding terminally differentiated effector memory CD45RA+ cells.

The source of this sequence is a young man in good health. Some clones in this sample may be carry-over from other donors' samples. The chain employs TRBV27 and TRBJ1-2; 7 bases line up with TRBD1. Material: naive CD8+ T cells from PBMCs. CDR3 nucleotides: TGTGCCAGCAGTTCATCAGACAGGGACTACACCTTC. Encoded protein: CASSSSDRDYTF.